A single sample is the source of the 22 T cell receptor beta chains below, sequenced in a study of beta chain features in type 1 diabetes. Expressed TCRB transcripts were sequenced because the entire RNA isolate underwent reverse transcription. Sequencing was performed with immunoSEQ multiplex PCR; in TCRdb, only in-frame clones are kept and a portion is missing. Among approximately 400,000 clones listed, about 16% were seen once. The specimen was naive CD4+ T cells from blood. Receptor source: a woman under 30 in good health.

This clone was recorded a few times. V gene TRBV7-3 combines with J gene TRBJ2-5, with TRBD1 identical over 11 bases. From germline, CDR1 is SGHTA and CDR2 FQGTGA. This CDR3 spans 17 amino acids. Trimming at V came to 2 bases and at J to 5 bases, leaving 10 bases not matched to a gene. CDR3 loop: CASSLYIGQGAQETQYF. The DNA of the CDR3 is TGTGCCAGCAGCTTATACATCGGACAGGGGGCACAGGAGACCCAGTACTTC. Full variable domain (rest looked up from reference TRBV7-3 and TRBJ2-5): GAGVSQTPSNKVTEKGKYVELRCDPISGHTALYWYRQSLGQGPEFLIYFQGTGAADDSGLPNDRFFAVRPEGSVSTLKIQRTERGDSAVYLCASSLYIGQGAQETQYFGPGTRLLVL.

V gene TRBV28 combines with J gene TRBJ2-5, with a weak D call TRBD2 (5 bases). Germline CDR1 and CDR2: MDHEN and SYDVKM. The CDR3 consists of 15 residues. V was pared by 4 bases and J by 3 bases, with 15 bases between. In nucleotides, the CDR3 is TGTGCCAGCAGTTCCACTAGGCGGGTAGAAGAGACCCAGTACTTC. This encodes CASSSTRRVEETQYF.

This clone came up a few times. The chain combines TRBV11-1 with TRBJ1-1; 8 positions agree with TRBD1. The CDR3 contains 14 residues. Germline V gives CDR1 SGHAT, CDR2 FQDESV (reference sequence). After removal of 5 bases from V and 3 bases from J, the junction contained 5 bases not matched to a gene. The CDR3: CASSPQGGHTEAFF. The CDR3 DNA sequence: TGTGCCAGCAGCCCACAGGGGGGACACACTGAAGCTTTCTTT.

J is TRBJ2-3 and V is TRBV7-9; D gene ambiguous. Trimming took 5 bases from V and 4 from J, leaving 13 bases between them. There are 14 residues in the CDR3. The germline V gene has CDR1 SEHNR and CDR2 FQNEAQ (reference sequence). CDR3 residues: CASSPMPNADTQYF. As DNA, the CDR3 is TGTGCCAGCAGCCCCATGCCTAACGCAGATACGCAGTATTTT.

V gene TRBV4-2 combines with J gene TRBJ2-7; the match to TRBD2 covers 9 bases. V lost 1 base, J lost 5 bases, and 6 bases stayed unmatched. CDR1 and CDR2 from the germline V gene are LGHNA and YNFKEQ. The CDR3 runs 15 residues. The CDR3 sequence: CASSQVGGREHEQYF. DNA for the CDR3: TGTGCCAGCAGCCAAGTCGGCGGGAGGGAACACGAGCAGTACTTC.

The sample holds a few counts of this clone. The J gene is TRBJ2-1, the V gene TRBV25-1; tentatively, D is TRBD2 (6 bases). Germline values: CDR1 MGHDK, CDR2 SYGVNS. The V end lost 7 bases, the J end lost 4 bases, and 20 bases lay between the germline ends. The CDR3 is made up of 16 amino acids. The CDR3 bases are TGTGCCAGCAACCATGAACGCGGCGGGAAGTACAATGAGCAGTTCTTC. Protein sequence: CASNHERGGKYNEQFF.

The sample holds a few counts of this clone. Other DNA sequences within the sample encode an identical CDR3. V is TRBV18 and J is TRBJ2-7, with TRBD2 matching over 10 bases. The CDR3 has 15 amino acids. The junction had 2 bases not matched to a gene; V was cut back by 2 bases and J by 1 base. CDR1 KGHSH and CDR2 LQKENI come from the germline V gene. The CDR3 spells CASSPGLAVSYEQYF. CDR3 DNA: TGTGCCAGCTCACCAGGACTAGCGGTATCCTACGAGCAGTACTTC.

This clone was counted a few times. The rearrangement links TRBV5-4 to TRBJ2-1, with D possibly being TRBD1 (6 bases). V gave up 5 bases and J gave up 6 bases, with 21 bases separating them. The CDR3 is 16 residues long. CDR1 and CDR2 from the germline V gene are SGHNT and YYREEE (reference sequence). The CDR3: CASSLAQGQSLNEQFF. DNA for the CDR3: TGTGCCAGCAGTCTGGCACAGGGCCAGTCGCTCAATGAGCAGTTCTTC. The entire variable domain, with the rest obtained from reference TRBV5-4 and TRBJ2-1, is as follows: ETGVTQSPTHLIKTRGQQVTLRCSSQSGHNTVSWYQQALGQGPQFIFQYYREEENGRGNFPPRFSGLQFPNYSSELNVNALELDDSALYLCASSLAQGQSLNEQFFGPGTRLTVL.

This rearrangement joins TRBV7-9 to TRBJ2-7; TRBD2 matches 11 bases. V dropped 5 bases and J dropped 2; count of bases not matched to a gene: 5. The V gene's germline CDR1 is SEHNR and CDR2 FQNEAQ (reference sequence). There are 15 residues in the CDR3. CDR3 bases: TGTGCCAGCAGCCCTTTAGCGGGAGGGCCCTACGAGCAGTACTTC. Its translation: CASSPLAGGPYEQYF.

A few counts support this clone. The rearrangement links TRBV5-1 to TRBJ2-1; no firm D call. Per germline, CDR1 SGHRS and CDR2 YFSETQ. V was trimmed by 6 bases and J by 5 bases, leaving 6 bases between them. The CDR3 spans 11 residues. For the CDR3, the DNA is TGCGCCAGCACCCTAAACAATGAGCAGTTCTTC. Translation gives CASTLNNEQFF.

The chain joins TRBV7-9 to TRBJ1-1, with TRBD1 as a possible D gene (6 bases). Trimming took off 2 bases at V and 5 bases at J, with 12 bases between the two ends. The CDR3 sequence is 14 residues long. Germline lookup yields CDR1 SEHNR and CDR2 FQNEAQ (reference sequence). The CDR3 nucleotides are TGTGCCAGCAGCTTAAAGGGGAGGGGGACTGAAGCTTTCTTT. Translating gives CASSLKGRGTEAFF.

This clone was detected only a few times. CDR3 in DNA: TGTGCCACCTACCGGTCGGGTAGCACCGGGGAGCTGTTTTTT. It is translated as CATYRSGSTGELFF. The rearrangement joins TRBV6-5 to TRBJ2-2; D gene unclear. The CDR3 is made up of 14 amino acids. Trimming shortened V by 10 bases and J by 4 bases, and 16 bases separated the two germline ends. Germline loops: CDR1 MNHEY, CDR2 SVGAGI.

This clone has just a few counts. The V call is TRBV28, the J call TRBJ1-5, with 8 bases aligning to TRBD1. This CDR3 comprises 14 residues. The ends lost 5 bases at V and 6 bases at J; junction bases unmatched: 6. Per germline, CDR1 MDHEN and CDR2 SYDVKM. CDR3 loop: CASSTGQGLQPQHF. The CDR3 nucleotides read TGTGCCAGCAGTACAGGACAGGGTCTTCAGCCCCAGCATTTT.

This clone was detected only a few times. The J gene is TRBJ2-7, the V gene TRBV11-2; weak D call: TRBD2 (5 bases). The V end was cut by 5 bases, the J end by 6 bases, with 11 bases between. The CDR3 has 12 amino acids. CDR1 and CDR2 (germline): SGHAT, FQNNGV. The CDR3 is CASSRGLAEQYF. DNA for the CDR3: TGTGCCAGCAGCAGAGGGCTGGCCGAGCAGTACTTC.

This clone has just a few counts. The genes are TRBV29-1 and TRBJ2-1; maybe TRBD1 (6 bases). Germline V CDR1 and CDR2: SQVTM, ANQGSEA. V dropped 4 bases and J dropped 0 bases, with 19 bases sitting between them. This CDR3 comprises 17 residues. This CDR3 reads CSVVQGGVGLSYNEQFF. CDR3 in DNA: TGCAGCGTTGTCCAAGGGGGTGTCGGGCTCTCCTACAATGAGCAGTTCTTC.

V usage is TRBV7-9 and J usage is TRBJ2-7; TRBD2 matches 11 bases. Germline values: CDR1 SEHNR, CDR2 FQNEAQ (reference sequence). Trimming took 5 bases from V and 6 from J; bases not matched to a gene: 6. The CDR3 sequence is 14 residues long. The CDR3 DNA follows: TGTGCCAGCAGCCCGCTAGCGGGAGGATTCGAGCAGTACTTC. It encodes CASSPLAGGFEQYF.

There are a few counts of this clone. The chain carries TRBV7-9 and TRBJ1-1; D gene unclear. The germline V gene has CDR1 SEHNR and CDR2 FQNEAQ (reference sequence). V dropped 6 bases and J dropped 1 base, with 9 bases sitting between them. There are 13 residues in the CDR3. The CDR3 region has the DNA TGTGCCAGCAGGATTAACAAGAACACTGAAGCTTTCTTT. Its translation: CASRINKNTEAFF.

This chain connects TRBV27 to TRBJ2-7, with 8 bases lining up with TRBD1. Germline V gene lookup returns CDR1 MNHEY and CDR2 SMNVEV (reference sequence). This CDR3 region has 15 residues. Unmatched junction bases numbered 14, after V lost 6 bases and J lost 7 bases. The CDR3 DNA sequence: TGTGCCAGCAGAGGTCAGGGGGCTATATTGGGGGAGCAGTACTTC. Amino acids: CASRGQGAILGEQYF.

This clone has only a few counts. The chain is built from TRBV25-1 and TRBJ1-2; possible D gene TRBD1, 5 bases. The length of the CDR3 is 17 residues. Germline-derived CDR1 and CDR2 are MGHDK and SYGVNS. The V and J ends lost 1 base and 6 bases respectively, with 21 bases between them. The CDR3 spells CASSESGPPGRGDGYTF. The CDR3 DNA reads TGTGCCAGCAGTGAATCAGGCCCTCCAGGGAGGGGTGATGGCTACACCTTC.

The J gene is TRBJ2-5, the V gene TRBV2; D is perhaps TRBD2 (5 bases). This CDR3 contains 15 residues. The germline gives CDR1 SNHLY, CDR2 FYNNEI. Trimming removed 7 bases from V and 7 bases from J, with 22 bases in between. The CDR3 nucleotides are TGTGCCAGCAACGTCCTGGCGGGCGCGGAAGGGACCCAGTACTTC. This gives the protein CASNVLAGAEGTQYF.

Written as DNA, the CDR3 is TGTGCCTGGAGTTCCCGACCGGGGGATACGCAGTATTTT. As protein: CAWSSRPGDTQYF. V gene TRBV30 combines with J gene TRBJ2-3, with a tentative D call TRBD2 (5 bases). In germline, CDR1 is GTSNPN, CDR2 SVGIG (reference sequence). V was clipped by 2 bases and J by 6 bases, with 12 bases between them. There are 13 residues in the CDR3.

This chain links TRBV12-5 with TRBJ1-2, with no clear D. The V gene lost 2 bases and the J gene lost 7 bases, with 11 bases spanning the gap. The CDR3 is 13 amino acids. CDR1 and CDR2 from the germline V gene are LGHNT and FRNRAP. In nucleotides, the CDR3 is TGTGCTAGTGGTTTGTCTCACAGCCTTGGCTACACCTTC. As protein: CASGLSHSLGYTF.